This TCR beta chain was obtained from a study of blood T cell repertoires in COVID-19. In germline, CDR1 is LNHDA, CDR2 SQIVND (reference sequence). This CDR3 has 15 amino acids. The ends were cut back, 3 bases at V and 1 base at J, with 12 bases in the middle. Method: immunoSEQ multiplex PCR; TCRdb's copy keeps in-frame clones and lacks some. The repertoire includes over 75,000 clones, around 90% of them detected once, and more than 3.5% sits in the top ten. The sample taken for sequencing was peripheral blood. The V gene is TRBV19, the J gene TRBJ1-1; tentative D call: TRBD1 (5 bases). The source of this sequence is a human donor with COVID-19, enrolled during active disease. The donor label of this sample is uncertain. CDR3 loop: CASSMLGTGNTEAFF. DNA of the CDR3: TGTGCCAGTAGTATGTTGGGAACAGGGAACACTGAAGCTTTCTTT. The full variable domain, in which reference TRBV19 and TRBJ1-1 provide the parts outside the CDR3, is DGGITQSPKYLFRKEGQNVTLSCEQNLNHDAMYWYRQDPGQGLRLIYYSQIVNDFQKGDIAEGYSVSREKKESFPLTVTSAQKNPTAFYLCASSMLGTGNTEAFFGQGTRLTVV.